Listed below are T cell receptor beta chains from one sample, sequenced in a study of T cell changes during pregnancy in multiple sclerosis. Clones were sequenced by immunoSEQ multiplex PCR, and TCRdb holds only the in-frame ones, with some missing. The sample has fewer than 45,000 clones, 94% seen once. Here the sequenced sample was CD8+ T cells from peripheral blood mononuclear cells, taken in the third trimester of pregnancy. The receptors were gathered from a female donor with multiple sclerosis, enrolled in a pregnancy study. Each CDR3 is given with its conserved first and last residue.

V: TRBV27; J: TRBJ1-1; CDR3: CASSYTVNTEAFF
V: TRBV29-1; J: .; CDR3: CSVGYRVHEQYF
V: TRBV6-1; J: TRBJ2-7; CDR3: CASSEAGRPYEQYF
V: TRBV21-1; J: TRBJ2-3; CDR3: CASSIGGELSTDTQYF
V: TRBV9; J: TRBJ2-1; CDR3: CASGSGASSYNEQFF
V: TRBV5-1; J: TRBJ2-7; CDR3: CASSFTESYEQYF
V: TRBV5-5; J: TRBJ1-1; CDR3: CASSLGYGSEAFF
V: TRBV27; J: TRBJ2-5; CDR3: CASSPTGLAETQYF
V: TRBV10-3; J: TRBJ2-1; CDR3: CAITPKAGGINEQFF
V: TRBV5-8; J: TRBJ1-3; CDR3: CASAERSSGNTIYF
V: TRBV7-8; J: TRBJ2-7; CDR3: CASSHGGDRVYEQYF
V: TRBV30; J: TRBJ2-2; CDR3: CAWSSKTGGYTGELFF
V: TRBV4-2; J: TRBJ2-1; CDR3: CASSRSYEQFF